These T cell receptor beta chains were read from a single sample in a study of blood T cell repertoires in COVID-19. This table comes from immunoSEQ multiplex PCR, and its TCRdb copy is limited to in-frame clones, with some not included. Among 150,000 to 200,000 clones listed, 75% to 85% were seen once. What was sequenced was peripheral blood. These receptors were collected from a man aged 55-75 years with acute or convalescent COVID-19. Both conserved end residues are part of each CDR3. A D gene is named only where the DNA matches it firmly. Size values are once, few and many counts, or a class for expanded clones, and some rows have none.

NA	TRBV29-1	TRBJ2-7	TRBD1	TGCAGCGTTGAGACGACCGGGACAGGGTCCTACGAGCAGTACTTC	CSVETTGTGSYEQYF
once	TRBV5-1	TRBJ1-2	TRBD1	TGCGCCAGCGGTCGACAGGGGGCATTATATGGCTACACCTTC	CASGRQGALYGYTF
NA	TRBV18	TRBJ1-2	TRBD1	TGTGCCAGCTCACCTCCTGGACAGGGGGCTCGGTATGGCTACACCTTC	CASSPPGQGARYGYTF
once	TRBV4-1	TRBJ1-3	NA	TGCGCCAGCAGCCGGCTGCGAGGAAATGGAAACACCATATATTTT	CASSRLRGNGNTIYF
NA	TRBV3-1/TRBV3-2	TRBJ2-1	NA	TGTGCCAGCAGACCCACAGGGTTCTCCGTTGAGCAGTTCTTC	CASRPTGFSVEQFF
NA	TRBV19	TRBJ1-3	TRBD1	TGTGCCAGTAGACCCCCAGGGGGCCACTCTGGAAACACCATATATTTT	CASRPPGGHSGNTIYF
once	TRBV24-1	TRBJ2-3	NA	TGTGCCACCGAGGACACAGATACGCAGTATTTT	CATEDTDTQYF
once	TRBV9	TRBJ2-3	NA	TGTGCCAGCAGCGTAGTTAACGGGGAAGGTACGCAGTATTTT	CASSVVNGEGTQYF
NA	TRBV21-1	TRBJ2-1	NA	TGTGCCAGCAGCAAATGCCCATTAGCGGGAGCTAAGAATGAGCAGTTCTTC	CASSKCPLAGAKNEQFF
few	TRBV10-1	TRBJ1-2	NA	TGCGCCAGCGCTTCTGGGGGCGCGCACTATGGCTACACCTTC	CASASGGAHYGYTF
NA	TRBV7-9	TRBJ1-6	NA	TGTGCCAGCAGCTCCCGACAGTATAATTCACCCCTCCACTTT	CASSSRQYNSPLHF
NA	TRBV4-3	TRBJ2-7	NA	TGCGCCAGCAGCCAAGAGTTTGCGGGTAACTACGAGCAGTACTTC	CASSQEFAGNYEQYF
NA	TRBV5-1	TRBJ1-5	NA	TGCGCCAGCAGCTTGTTCCCAGGGCGGGGTGGCGAACAGCCCCAGCATTTT	CASSLFPGRGGEQPQHF
NA	TRBV7-2	TRBJ1-5	NA	TGTGCCAGCAGCTTAGATCCACACAGGGATCAGCCCCAGCATTTT	CASSLDPHRDQPQHF
few	TRBV7-6	TRBJ2-3	TRBD2	TGTGCCAGCAGCCCCAGGACTAGCGGGGTTCGAAGCACAGATACGCAGTATTTT	CASSPRTSGVRSTDTQYF
once	TRBV2	TRBJ1-5	NA	TGTGCCAGCAGAAACAGCGGGCAGCCCCAGCATTTT	CASRNSGQPQHF
NA	TRBV11-3	TRBJ2-7	NA	TGTGCCAGCAGGACCCGGACATTCCACGAGCAGTACTTC	CASRTRTFHEQYF
NA	TRBV2	TRBJ2-7	TRBD1	TGTGCCAGCTACCCAAGGACAGGGCAAGAGCAGTACTTC	CASYPRTGQEQYF
once	TRBV7-7	TRBJ2-5	NA	TGTGCTAGCAGCTTAGGGGCCAGTTTACAAGAGACCCAGTACTTC	CASSLGASLQETQYF
NA	TRBV7-9	TRBJ2-1	TRBD2	TGTGCCAGCAGCTTAGCTAGCGGGGAATACAATGAGCAGTTCTTC	CASSLASGEYNEQFF
NA	TRBV19	TRBJ1-2	TRBD1	TGTGCCAGTAGCAATAGGGGGACAGCCATCTATGGCTACACCTTC	CASSNRGTAIYGYTF
NA	TRBV5-1	TRBJ2-1	TRBD2	TGCGCCAGCAGCTTGGCCGCGACTAGCGGGTACAATGAGCAGTTCTTC	CASSLAATSGYNEQFF
few	TRBV2	TRBJ2-1	NA	TGTGCCAGCAGCCTCACTCGCTTCTCCTACAATGAGCAGTTCTTC	CASSLTRFSYNEQFF
NA	TRBV7-2	TRBJ2-7	TRBD2	TGTGCCAGCAGCCCAGGACTAGCGGGAAACGAGCAGTACTTC	CASSPGLAGNEQYF